Described below is a single TCR beta chain sequence and its context. Its specificity is not known. TCRdb re-called the RACE reads through MiXCR, storing one row per CDR3 protein. The sample contains about 380,000 distinct CDR3 sequences, 4.8% of which appear only once. J was trimmed by 5 bases and V by 6 bases; bases with no gene match: 12. Per germline, CDR1 KGHSH and CDR2 LQKENI. The CDR3 consists of 17 residues. The sample is drawn from a study of human T cells and chemical hapten exposure. Looking at the study overall: Weekly diphenylcyclopropenone doses were given to patients' scalps across the approximately 25-week study. Affected patients, primarily female, had alopecia areata, totalis or universalis. The study, taken as a whole, reports: A positive correlation with patch test score was shown by PT1 expanded TCR counts.

Time point indicated: patch test 1, 2 weeks after DPC sensitization. Treatment reported: therapeutic diphenylcyclopropenone sensitization with weekly scalp DPC. The gene calls are TRBV18 and TRBJ2-1; 11 bases are a match to TRBD2. This receptor was identified in a woman in her 50s with alopecia areata. Some clones in this sample may be carry-over from other donors' samples. The source was whole blood, collected in connection with sensitization to the hapten diphenylcyclopropenone (DPC). The CDR3 reads CASSPNPGTSGNNEQFF. The CDR3 DNA follows: TGTGCCAGCTCGCCAAACCCCGGGACTAGCGGCAACAATGAGCAGTTCTTC.